This T cell receptor (beta chain) comes out of a study of blood T cell repertoires in COVID-19. Study at large: The cDNA or gDNA used as material had been derived from T cells, B-cell-depleted T cells, or PBMCs.

The method was immunoSEQ multiplex PCR; TCRdb's version includes in-frame clones alone and lacks a portion of them. This table has some 21,000 clones, more than 80% appearing once. The germline V gene has CDR1 KGHSH and CDR2 LQKENI. V was cut by 2 bases and J by 3 bases, with 9 bases left in between. This CDR3 contains 14 residues. Sequencing was done on a sample of peripheral blood. The chain has TRBV18 and TRBJ2-3, with D tentatively TRBD2 (7 bases). This TCR derives from a woman in her forties or fifties with active COVID-19. CDR3: CASSPGRGTDTQYF. Written as DNA, the CDR3 is TGTGCCAGCTCACCAGGGAGGGGGACAGATACGCAGTATTTT.